This T cell receptor beta chain is from a study of T cell changes during pregnancy in multiple sclerosis. Assay used: immunoSEQ multiplex PCR; TCRdb lists only in-frame clones, some missing. The sample lists 65,000 to 85,000 clones, about 90% occurring once. Trimming pared 4 bases from V and 0 bases from J, leaving 13 bases between. The germline CDR1 and CDR2 sequences are KGHSH and LQKENI. The CDR3 extends over 15 amino acids. J is TRBJ2-7 and V is TRBV18; TRBD2 is a possible D gene (6 bases). This TCR came from a female donor with multiple sclerosis, enrolled in a pregnancy study. Source: CD4+ T cells from peripheral blood mononuclear cells, taken after pregnancy. The CDR3 region has the DNA TGTGCCAGCTCACTTGGGACTGGAAACTCCTACGAGCAGTACTTC. It is translated as CASSLGTGNSYEQYF.